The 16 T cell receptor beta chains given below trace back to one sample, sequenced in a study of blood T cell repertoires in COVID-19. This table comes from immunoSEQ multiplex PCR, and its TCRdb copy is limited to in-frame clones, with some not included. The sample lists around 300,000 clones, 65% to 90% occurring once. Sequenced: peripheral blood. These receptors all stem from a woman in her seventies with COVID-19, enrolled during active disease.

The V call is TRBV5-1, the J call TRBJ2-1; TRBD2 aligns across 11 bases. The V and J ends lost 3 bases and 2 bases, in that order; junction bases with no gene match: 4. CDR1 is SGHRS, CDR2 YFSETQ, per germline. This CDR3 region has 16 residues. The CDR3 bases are TGCGCCAGCAGCTCCACTAGCGGGGGTACCTACAATGAGCAGTTCTTC. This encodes CASSSTSGGTYNEQFF.

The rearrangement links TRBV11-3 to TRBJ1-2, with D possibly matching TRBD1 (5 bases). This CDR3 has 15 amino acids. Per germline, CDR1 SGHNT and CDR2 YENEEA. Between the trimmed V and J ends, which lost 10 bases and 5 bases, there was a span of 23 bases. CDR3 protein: CAIPPTGRDEYGYTF. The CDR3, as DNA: TGTGCCATCCCACCTACGGGCAGGGATGAATATGGCTACACCTTC.

CDR3 sequence reads: CATSDAGQRNTGELFF. CDR3 DNA: TGTGCCACCAGTGATGCGGGTCAGCGAAACACCGGGGAGCTGTTTTTT. This rearrangement joins TRBV24-1 to TRBJ2-2; D may be TRBD2 (5 bases). This CDR3 comprises 16 residues. Germline-derived CDR1 and CDR2 are KGHDR and SFDVKD. Trimming pared 3 bases from V and 2 bases from J, leaving 12 bases between.

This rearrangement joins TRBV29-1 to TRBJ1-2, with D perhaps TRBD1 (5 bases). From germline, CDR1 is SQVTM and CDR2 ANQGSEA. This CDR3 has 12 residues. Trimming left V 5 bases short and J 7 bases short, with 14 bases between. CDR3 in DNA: TGCAGCGTTACAGGTCAGGGAGGTGGCTACACCTTC. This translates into CSVTGQGGGYTF.

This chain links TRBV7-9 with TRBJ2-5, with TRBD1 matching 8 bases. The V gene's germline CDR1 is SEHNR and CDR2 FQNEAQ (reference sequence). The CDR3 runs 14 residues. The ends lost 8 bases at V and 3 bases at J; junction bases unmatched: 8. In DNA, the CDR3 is TGTGCCAGCCGGCCTTCAGGGGGCGAAGAGACCCAGTACTTC. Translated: CASRPSGGEETQYF.

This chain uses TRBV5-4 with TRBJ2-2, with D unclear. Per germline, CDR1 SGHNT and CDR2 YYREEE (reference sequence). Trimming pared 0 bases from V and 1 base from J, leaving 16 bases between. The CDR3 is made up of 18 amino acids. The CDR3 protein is CASSLDSTLTQNTGELFF. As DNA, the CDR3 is TGTGCCAGCAGCTTGGATTCCACCCTGACACAGAACACCGGGGAGCTGTTTTTT.

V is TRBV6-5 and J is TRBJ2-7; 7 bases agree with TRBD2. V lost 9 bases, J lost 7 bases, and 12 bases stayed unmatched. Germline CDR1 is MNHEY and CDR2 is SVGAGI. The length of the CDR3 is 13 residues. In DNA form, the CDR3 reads TGTGCCAGTTCTAAGGGAGGGGAGGGGGAGCAGTACTTC. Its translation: CASSKGGEGEQYF.

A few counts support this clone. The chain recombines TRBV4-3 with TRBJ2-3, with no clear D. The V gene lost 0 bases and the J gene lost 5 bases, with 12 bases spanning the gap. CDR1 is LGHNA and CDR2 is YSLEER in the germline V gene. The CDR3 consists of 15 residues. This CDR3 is CASSQDTFRLDTQYF. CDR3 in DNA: TGCGCCAGCAGCCAAGATACGTTCCGGTTAGATACGCAGTATTTT.

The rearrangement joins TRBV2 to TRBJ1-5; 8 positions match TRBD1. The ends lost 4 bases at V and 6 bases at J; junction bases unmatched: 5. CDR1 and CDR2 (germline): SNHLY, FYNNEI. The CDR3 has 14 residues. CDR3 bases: TGTGCCAGCAGTGTAGGGACAGGAGGTCAGCCCCAGCATTTT. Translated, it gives CASSVGTGGQPQHF.

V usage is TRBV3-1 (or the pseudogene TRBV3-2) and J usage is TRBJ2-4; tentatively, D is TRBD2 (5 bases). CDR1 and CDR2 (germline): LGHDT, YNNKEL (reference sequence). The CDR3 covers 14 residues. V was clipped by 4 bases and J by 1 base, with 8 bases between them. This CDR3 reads CASSPPGAKNIQYF. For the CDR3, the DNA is TGTGCCAGCAGCCCCCCGGGGGCCAAAAACATTCAGTACTTC.

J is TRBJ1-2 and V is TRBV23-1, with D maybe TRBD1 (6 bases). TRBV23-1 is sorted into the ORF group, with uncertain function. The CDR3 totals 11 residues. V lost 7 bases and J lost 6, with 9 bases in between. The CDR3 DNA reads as TGCGCCAGCACGCACAGGGATGGCTACACCTTC. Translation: CASTHRDGYTF.

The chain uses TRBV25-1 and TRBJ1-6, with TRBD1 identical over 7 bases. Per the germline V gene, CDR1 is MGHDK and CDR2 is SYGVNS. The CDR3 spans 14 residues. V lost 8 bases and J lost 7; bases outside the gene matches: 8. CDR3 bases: TGTGCCAGCGGGAAGGGACAGAACAATTCACCCCTCCACTTT. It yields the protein CASGKGQNNSPLHF.

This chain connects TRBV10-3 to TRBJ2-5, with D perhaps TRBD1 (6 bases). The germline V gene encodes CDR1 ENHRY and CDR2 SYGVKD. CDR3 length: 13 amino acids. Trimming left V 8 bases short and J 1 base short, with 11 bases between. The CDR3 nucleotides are TGTGCCATCGCAGGGGCCGTCCAAGAGACCCAGTACTTC. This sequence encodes CAIAGAVQETQYF.

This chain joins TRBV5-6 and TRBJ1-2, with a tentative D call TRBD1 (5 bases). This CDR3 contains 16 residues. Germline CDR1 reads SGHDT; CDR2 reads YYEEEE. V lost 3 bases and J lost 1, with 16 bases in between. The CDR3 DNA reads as TGTGCCAGCAGCTCCGATCCGGGACTATTTAACTATGGCTACACCTTC. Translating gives CASSSDPGLFNYGYTF.

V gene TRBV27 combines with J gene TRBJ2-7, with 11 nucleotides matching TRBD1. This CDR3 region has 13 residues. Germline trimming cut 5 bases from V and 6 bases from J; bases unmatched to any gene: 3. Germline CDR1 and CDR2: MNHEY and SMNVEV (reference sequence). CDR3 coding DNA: TGTGCCAGCAGTGGACAGGGGGCAGGCGAGCAGTACTTC. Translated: CASSGQGAGEQYF.

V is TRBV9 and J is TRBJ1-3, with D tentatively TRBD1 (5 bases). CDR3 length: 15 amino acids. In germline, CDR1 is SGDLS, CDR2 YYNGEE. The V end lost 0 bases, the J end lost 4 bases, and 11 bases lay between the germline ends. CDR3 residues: CASSVEGSSGNTIYF. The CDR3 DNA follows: TGTGCCAGCAGCGTAGAGGGGTCTTCGGGAAACACCATATATTTT. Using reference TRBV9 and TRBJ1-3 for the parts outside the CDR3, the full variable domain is DSGVTQTPKHLITATGQRVTLRCSPRSGDLSVYWYQQSLDQGLQFLIQYYNGEERAKGNILERFSAQQFPDLHSELNLSSLELGDSALYFCASSVEGSSGNTIYFGEGSWLTVV.